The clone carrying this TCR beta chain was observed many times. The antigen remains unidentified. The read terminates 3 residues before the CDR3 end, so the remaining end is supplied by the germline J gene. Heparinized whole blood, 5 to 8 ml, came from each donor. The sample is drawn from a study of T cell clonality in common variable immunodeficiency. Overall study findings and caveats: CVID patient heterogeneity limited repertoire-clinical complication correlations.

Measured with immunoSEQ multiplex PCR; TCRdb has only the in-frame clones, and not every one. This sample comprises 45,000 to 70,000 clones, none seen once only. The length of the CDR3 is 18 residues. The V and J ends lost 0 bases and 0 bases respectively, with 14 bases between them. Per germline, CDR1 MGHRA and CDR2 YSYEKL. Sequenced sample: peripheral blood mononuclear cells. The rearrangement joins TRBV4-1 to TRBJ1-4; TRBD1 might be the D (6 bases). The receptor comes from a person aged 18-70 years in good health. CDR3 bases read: TGCGCCAGCAGCCAAGAGACAGGCTCCCGCTCAACTAATGAAAAA. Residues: CASSQETGSRSTNEK. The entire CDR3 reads CASSQETGSRSTNEKLFF.